The clone carrying this T cell receptor beta chain showed up just once. PCR primers comprised 60 Vbeta and 13 Jbeta primers. Assay: immunoSEQ multiplex PCR; the TCRdb copy retains only in-frame clones and omits some. The sample includes about 110,000 clones, more than 60% of them seen just once. Germline V gene lookup returns CDR1 SGHRS and CDR2 YFSETQ. CDR3 length equals 15 residues. Germline trimming cut 0 bases from V and 2 bases from J; bases unmatched to any gene: 2. These data belong to a study of cytomegalovirus exposure and HLA in healthy donors. The chain couples TRBV5-1 to TRBJ2-1; 7 bases map to TRBD2. This sequence originates from a female donor in good health and CMV-seropositive. The specimen sequenced was PBMCs. Written as DNA, the CDR3 is TGCGCCAGCAGCTTGGACGGGGGGACCTACAATGAGCAGTTCTTC. This encodes CASSLDGGTYNEQFF.